These 19 T cell receptor beta chains originate from one sample sequenced in a study of chronic HIV infection and antiretroviral therapy (dated by TCRdb to the mid-2010s). To prepare the library, 5' RACE was applied. Instrument on record: Illumina MiSeq. TCRdb itself trimmed the public reads at Q25 with fastp, ran MiXCR and retained productive beta chains. Each CDR3 protein gets just one entry, which takes the most common genes and DNA from the rows behind it. Within this sample are about 48,000 distinct CDR3 sequences, with 19% of them counted one time only. The leading ten clones occupy 2.8% of the sample. Sequencing input: peripheral blood. The receptors here all came from an adult who had HIV and had not received antiretroviral therapy, or was an uninfected healthy control (not recorded which).

This clonotype occurred a few times. The V gene is TRBV29-1, the J gene TRBJ2-7; 7 bases agree with TRBD2. CDR3 length equals 14 residues. Germline V gives CDR1 SQVTM, CDR2 ANQGSEA. V dropped 1 base and J dropped 5; count of bases not matched to a gene: 8. Here the CDR3 reads CSVEVGERGDEQYF. CDR3 in DNA: TGCAGCGTTGAAGTTGGGGAGCGGGGCGACGAGCAGTACTTC.

The chain employs TRBV20-1 and TRBJ1-5; 7 nucleotides agree with TRBD1. V shed 4 bases, J shed 6 bases, and the junction held 6 bases outside the gene matches. The CDR3 sequence is 13 residues long. Germline CDR1 and CDR2: DFQATT and SNEGSKA (reference sequence). The CDR3 protein is CSANRGLGQPQHF. Here the CDR3 DNA reads TGCAGTGCTAACAGGGGATTGGGTCAGCCCCAGCATTTT.

This clonotype has a handful of counts. The chain recombines TRBV6-1 with TRBJ1-3; TRBD1 might be the D (6 bases). The CDR3 loop spans 15 amino acids. Germline lookup yields CDR1 MNHNS and CDR2 SASEGT. Trimming shortened V by 5 bases and J by 0 bases, and 11 bases separated the two germline ends. In DNA form, the CDR3 reads TGTGCCAGCAGTACCGACAGGCTCTCTGGAAACACCATATATTTT. It codes for CASSTDRLSGNTIYF.

The chain is built from TRBV12-3 or TRBV12-4 and TRBJ2-1; D not certain. The CDR3 is 11 residues long. The V and J ends lost 6 bases and 9 bases respectively, with 9 bases between them. CDR3 in DNA: TGTGCCAGCAGCAATTACGGTGAGCAGTTCTTC. Amino acid sequence: CASSNYGEQFF.

The table lists this clonotype with a few counts. This rearrangement joins TRBV5-1 to TRBJ1-2; D gene uncertain. This CDR3 comprises 15 residues. Germline-derived CDR1 and CDR2 are SGHRS and YFSETQ. V lost 0 bases to trimming and J lost 1 base, with 10 bases between them. The DNA for the CDR3 is TGCGCCAGCAGCTTGGAAGGCAGGAGTAACTATGGCTACACCTTC. Encoded protein: CASSLEGRSNYGYTF.

J is TRBJ2-3 and V is TRBV28, with 7 bases matching TRBD2. Germline trimming cut 3 bases from V and 0 bases from J; bases unmatched to any gene: 3. The CDR3 loop spans 15 amino acids. Germline V gene sequence: CDR1 MDHEN, CDR2 SYDVKM. CDR3 residues: CASSFSGISTDTQYF. CDR3 nucleotides: TGTGCCAGCAGTTTCAGCGGGATTAGCACAGATACGCAGTATTTT.

This clonotype was found a few times. The chain has TRBV28 and TRBJ2-1; 11 bases fit TRBD2. The V segment lost 4 bases and the J segment 4 bases; nucleotides outside the gene matches: 6. The length of the CDR3 is 16 residues. Germline V CDR1 and CDR2: MDHEN, SYDVKM. This CDR3 reads CASSSGTSGSYNEQFF. Here the CDR3 DNA reads TGTGCCAGCAGTTCAGGGACTAGCGGTAGTTACAATGAGCAGTTCTTC.

In its sample, this clonotype was seen a few times. This chain connects TRBV4-1 to TRBJ1-3; TRBD1 aligns across 8 bases. Germline V CDR1 and CDR2: MGHRA, YSYEKL. This CDR3 has 17 amino acids. The junction had 15 bases not matched to a gene; V was cut back by 6 bases and J by 5 bases. The CDR3 is CASSSQFAGGGRNTIYF. In DNA form, the CDR3 reads TGCGCCAGCAGTTCTCAGTTTGCAGGGGGCGGCCGAAACACCATATATTTT.

This clonotype was counted many times. The chain links TRBV20-1 to TRBJ2-3; D not resolved. This CDR3 contains 14 residues. CDR1 DFQATT and CDR2 SNEGSKA come from the germline V gene (reference sequence). V was pared by 6 bases and J by 0 bases, with 13 bases between. CDR3 protein: CSAHSRPSTDTQYF. The CDR3 nucleotides are TGCAGTGCCCACTCAAGACCTAGCACAGATACGCAGTATTTT.

The chain employs TRBV20-1 and TRBJ2-3, with D possibly being TRBD1 or TRBD2 (5 bases each). The CDR3 length is 11 residues. The V end was cut by 6 bases, the J end by 14 bases, with 18 bases between. Germline V lookup: CDR1 DFQATT, CDR2 SNEGSKA (reference sequence). The CDR3 loop reads CSATRDPTTYF. In DNA form, the CDR3 reads TGCAGTGCCACAAGGGACCCTACAACGTATTTT.

The sample holds many counts of this clonotype. V gene TRBV5-1 combines with J gene TRBJ1-2; D not certain. Germline loops: CDR1 SGHRS, CDR2 YFSETQ. The CDR3 extends over 15 amino acids. With 2 bases removed from V and 4 bases from J, the gap between germline ends came to 15 bases. As DNA, the CDR3 is TGCGCCAGCAGCTTAGACTCTAAAGCCGGCTATGGCTACACCTTC. Its protein is CASSLDSKAGYGYTF.

The table lists this clonotype with a few counts. The rearrangement joins TRBV15 to TRBJ1-2, with D possibly being TRBD1 (5 bases). V was clipped by 0 bases and J by 4 bases, with 12 bases between them. The germline V gene encodes CDR1 LNHNV and CDR2 YYDKDF (reference sequence). This CDR3 has 15 amino acids. CDR3 region: CATSRDLQDFYGYTF. In DNA form, the CDR3 reads TGTGCCACCAGCAGAGATCTACAGGACTTCTATGGCTACACCTTC. Variable domain in full (rest from reference TRBV15 and TRBJ1-2): DAMVIQNPRYQVTQFGKPVTLSCSQTLNHNVMYWYQQKSSQAPKLLFHYYDKDFNNEADTPDNFQSRRPNTSFCFLDIRSPGLGDTAMYLCATSRDLQDFYGYTFGSGTRLTVV.

In this sample, this clonotype turned up a few times. The rearrangement uses TRBV5-6 and TRBJ1-1; no clear D gene. CDR1 is SGHDT and CDR2 is YYEEEE in the germline V gene. V shed 7 bases and J shed 4 bases, with 14 bases lying between them. CDR3 length equals 13 residues. In DNA form, the CDR3 reads TGTGCCAGCCGCCTTTCAATCCGCACTGAAGCTTTCTTT. Translating gives CASRLSIRTEAFF.

This sequence joins TRBV7-3 and TRBJ1-5; D not certain. This CDR3 has 15 residues. Trimming took 0 bases from V and 1 from J, leaving 7 bases between them. Germline CDR1 and CDR2: SGHTA and FQGTGA. The CDR3 nucleotides are TGTGCCAGCAGCTTAACGGTCGGCAGCAATCAGCCCCAGCATTTT. Its translation: CASSLTVGSNQPQHF.

A few counts support this clonotype. This chain joins TRBV28 and TRBJ1-2; D unresolved. The CDR3 loop spans 13 amino acids. Germline V CDR1 and CDR2: MDHEN, SYDVKM. Between the trimmed V and J ends, which lost 2 bases and 4 bases, there was a span of 8 bases. CDR3 residues: CASSLRGFYGYTF. CDR3 in DNA: TGTGCCAGCAGTTTACGGGGTTTCTATGGCTACACCTTC.

The chain is built from TRBV2 and TRBJ1-5; tentatively, D is TRBD1 (6 bases). The germline gives CDR1 SNHLY, CDR2 FYNNEI. This CDR3 contains 17 residues. Trimming took off 1 base at V and 3 bases at J, with 16 bases between the two ends. CDR3 protein: CASSEEPVGQNNQPQHF. The CDR3 DNA reads TGTGCCAGCAGTGAAGAGCCAGTAGGACAGAACAATCAGCCCCAGCATTTT.

This clonotype showed up many times. The chain uses TRBV28 and TRBJ2-3; 10 bases line up with TRBD2. Per germline, CDR1 MDHEN and CDR2 SYDVKM. This CDR3 contains 17 residues. Trimming removed 4 bases from V and 4 bases from J; junction bases left unmatched: 11. The chain's CDR3 is CASSSPTSGFFPDTQYF. The CDR3 nucleotides read TGTGCCAGCAGTTCACCGACTAGCGGGTTTTTCCCAGATACGCAGTATTTT.

The chain carries TRBV20-1 and TRBJ1-5; TRBD1 might be the D (5 bases). CDR3 size: 16 residues. Deletions cut 1 base from V and 0 bases from J, with 13 bases between. Per the germline V gene, CDR1 is DFQATT and CDR2 is SNEGSKA (reference sequence). CDR3 amino acids: CSARGVGGTSNQPQHF. The CDR3 nucleotides read TGCAGTGCTAGAGGGGTCGGGGGGACTAGCAATCAGCCCCAGCATTTT.

The V gene is TRBV25-1, the J gene TRBJ1-2; 7 positions agree with TRBD1. V trimming: 5 bases; J trimming: 7 bases; junction bases outside the gene matches: 10. The CDR3 loop spans 14 amino acids. In germline, CDR1 is MGHDK, CDR2 SYGVNS. CDR3 nucleotides: TGTGCCAGCAGTCCCCTCGACAGGGAACGTGGCTACACCTTC. It encodes CASSPLDRERGYTF.